A single sample gave rise to the 23 T cell receptor beta chains below, sequenced in a study of blood T cell repertoires in COVID-19 (dated by TCRdb to the early 2020s). Library preparation used the immunoSEQ multiplex PCR assay. Imported from immuneACCESS, the table was reduced by TCRdb to in-frame sequences with V and J called. These copies leave out some clones; in studies compared against another copy, an unresolved V gene accounts for under half, and the cause of the remainder is not known. The sample table lists some 170,000 clones, roughly 84% of them with a count of one. Clones ranked in the top ten supply about 0.95% of the sample. Sequencing used peripheral blood. The receptor set was obtained from a man aged 40-50 years with acute or convalescent COVID-19.

The chain recombines TRBV7-2 with TRBJ2-3; 7 bases are a match to TRBD2. The CDR3 contains 13 residues. V lost 6 bases and J lost 2; bases outside the gene matches: 2. The germline V gene has CDR1 SGHTA and CDR2 FQGNSA. The CDR3 coding sequence is TGTGCCAGCAGTAGCGGGCCCACAGATACGCAGTATTTT. Protein: CASSSGPTDTQYF.

This chain links TRBV3-1 (or the pseudogene TRBV3-2) with TRBJ2-5, with TRBD2 matching over 10 bases. There are 19 residues in the CDR3. CDR1 is LGHDT and CDR2 is YNNKEL in the germline V gene (reference sequence). Trimming removed 1 base from V and 0 bases from J; junction bases left unmatched: 11. For the CDR3, the DNA is TGTGCCAGCAGCCAAGGTCCTTATAGCGGGGGGCCCTACCAAGAGACCCAGTACTTC. It translates to CASSQGPYSGGPYQETQYF.

This chain joins TRBV7-8 and TRBJ2-3, with 15 bases matching TRBD2. The CDR3 has 18 amino acids. Per germline, CDR1 SGHVS and CDR2 FQNEAQ. V dropped 5 bases and J dropped 2; count of bases not matched to a gene: 8. The CDR3 loop is CASSLGLAGGLYTDTQYF. In nucleotides, the CDR3 is TGTGCCAGCAGCCTTGGACTAGCGGGGGGGCTCTACACAGATACGCAGTATTTT.

The gene calls are TRBV7-2 and TRBJ1-4, with 7 bases aligning to TRBD1. Germline CDR1 reads SGHTA; CDR2 reads FQGNSA. With V trimmed by 5 bases and J by 7 bases, 7 bases remained unmatched. The length of the CDR3 is 14 residues. CDR3 sequence: CASSLSGTAEKLFF. The DNA of the CDR3 is TGTGCCAGCAGCCTATCCGGGACAGCTGAAAAACTGTTTTTT.

J is TRBJ2-7 and V is TRBV11-2; weak D call: TRBD2 (6 bases). The CDR3 runs to 16 residues. Germline CDR1 is SGHAT and CDR2 is FQNNGV. V lost 5 bases and J 3 bases, leaving 20 bases between the germline ends. The CDR3 region is CASSPLGGVAVYEQYF. Here the CDR3 DNA reads TGTGCCAGCAGCCCATTGGGGGGAGTCGCCGTCTACGAGCAGTACTTC.

This clone is a singleton in its sample. The chain combines TRBV5-1 with TRBJ1-2; 8 nucleotides line up with TRBD1. There are 15 residues in the CDR3. Trimming removed 4 bases from V and 4 bases from J; junction bases left unmatched: 9. Germline CDR1 and CDR2: SGHRS and YFSETQ. The CDR3 is CASSQTGAAPYGYTF. CDR3 nucleotides: TGCGCCAGCAGCCAGACAGGGGCCGCTCCCTATGGCTACACCTTC.

The chain recombines TRBV2 with TRBJ1-1; the match to TRBD1 covers 8 bases. V lost 7 bases and J lost 5; bases outside the gene matches: 9. The germline CDR1 and CDR2 sequences are SNHLY and FYNNEI. The CDR3 totals 14 residues. The CDR3, as DNA: TGTGCCAGCAAAAGCAGACAGGGGCCAACTGAAGCTTTCTTT. Its protein is CASKSRQGPTEAFF.

This rearrangement joins TRBV18 to TRBJ1-4; 7 nucleotides align to TRBD1. CDR3 length: 14 amino acids. Trimming took 4 bases from V and 2 from J; bases not matched to a gene: 1. Germline CDR1 is KGHSH and CDR2 is LQKENI. The chain's CDR3 is CASSLTGTNEKLFF. The CDR3 DNA reads as TGTGCCAGCTCACTGACAGGGACTAATGAAAAACTGTTTTTT.

This chain joins TRBV6-5 and TRBJ1-2; 8 nucleotides line up with TRBD1. The junction had 6 bases not matched to a gene; V was cut back by 6 bases and J by 6 bases. Germline V CDR1 and CDR2: MNHEY, SVGAGI. The CDR3 has 13 residues. CDR3 bases: TGTGCCAGCAGAATCGGACAGGGCCATGGCTACACCTTC. Translation gives CASRIGQGHGYTF.

This chain uses TRBV6-2 or TRBV6-3 with TRBJ2-7, with D perhaps TRBD2 (6 bases). This CDR3 spans 12 amino acids. CDR1 and CDR2 (germline): MNHEY, SVGEGT. The V end was cut by 5 bases, the J end by 4 bases, with 9 bases between. The CDR3 sequence is CASSRGEYEQYF. Written as DNA, the CDR3 is TGTGCCAGCAGTCGCGGGGAATACGAGCAGTACTTC.

V gene TRBV5-6 combines with J gene TRBJ2-3; 10 nucleotides match TRBD2. CDR1 is SGHDT, CDR2 YYEEEE, per germline. This CDR3 is built from 16 residues. V was clipped by 0 bases and J by 1 base; unmatched bases: 2. The CDR3 region has the DNA TGTGCCAGCAGCTTGGTTCTAGCGGGGGGCACAGATACGCAGTATTTT. Translation: CASSLVLAGGTDTQYF.

This chain links TRBV18 with TRBJ2-7; 9 bases are shared with TRBD1. Germline V gene data show CDR1 as KGHSH and CDR2 as LQKENI. This CDR3 is 14 amino acids long. With V trimmed by 4 bases and J by 6 bases, 7 bases remained unmatched. The CDR3 loop is CASSQGTGKSEQYF. The CDR3 DNA sequence: TGTGCCAGCTCACAAGGGACAGGGAAGAGCGAGCAGTACTTC.

Remarks on this clone: Other DNA sequences from this sample encode an identical CDR3 as well. The chain carries TRBV18 and TRBJ2-7, with a tentative D call TRBD1 (6 bases). Germline V gene lookup returns CDR1 KGHSH and CDR2 LQKENI. This CDR3 has 12 residues. V was trimmed by 5 bases and J by 3 bases, leaving 8 bases between them. CDR3 residues: CASSSDSYEQYF. The CDR3 nucleotides are TGTGCCAGCTCATCGGACAGCTACGAGCAGTACTTC.

The J gene is TRBJ2-7, the V gene TRBV6-5; D gene uncertain. V was clipped by 6 bases and J by 0 bases, with 12 bases between them. Germline-derived CDR1 and CDR2 are MNHEY and SVGAGI. CDR3 length: 14 amino acids. The CDR3 sequence: CASRNGFSSYEQYF. CDR3 coding DNA: TGTGCCAGCAGGAACGGGTTCAGCTCCTACGAGCAGTACTTC.

As DNA, the CDR3 is TGTGCCACCAGCAGAACCGGGACTAGAGTGTGGGGGGGCGAGACCCAGTACTTC. Its translation: CATSRTGTRVWGGETQYF. This chain connects TRBV15 to TRBJ2-5, with 8 positions matching TRBD2. V lost 2 bases, J lost 5 bases, and 16 bases stayed unmatched. CDR3 size: 18 residues. The germline CDR1 and CDR2 sequences are LNHNV and YYDKDF (reference sequence).

V gene TRBV19 combines with J gene TRBJ1-2; 7 bases are a match to TRBD1. V lost 8 bases, J lost 4 bases, and 7 bases stayed unmatched. Per the germline V gene, CDR1 is LNHDA and CDR2 is SQIVND (reference sequence). This CDR3 has 13 residues. The CDR3 loop is CASYSGGFYGYTF. For the CDR3, the DNA is TGTGCCAGTTATTCAGGGGGTTTCTATGGCTACACCTTC.

This clone occurred a few times. The V and J genes are TRBV18 and TRBJ1-2; 9 nucleotides match TRBD1. Per germline, CDR1 KGHSH and CDR2 LQKENI. The CDR3 is 15 amino acids. V lost 5 bases, J lost 2 bases, and 6 bases stayed unmatched. CDR3: CASSARQGENYGYTF. The CDR3, as DNA: TGTGCCAGCTCAGCGCGACAGGGGGAAAACTATGGCTACACCTTC.

The chain links TRBV7-7 to TRBJ2-1; 14 bases agree with TRBD2. This CDR3 is 19 amino acids long. Germline V gene lookup returns CDR1 SSHAT and CDR2 FNYEAQ (reference sequence). After removal of 4 bases from V and 6 bases from J, the junction contained 14 bases not matched to a gene. The CDR3, as DNA: TGTGCCAGCAGCTCCAGGACTAGCGGGGGGCCCCGACGGAGCAATGAGCAGTTCTTC. This gives the protein CASSSRTSGGPRRSNEQFF.

The rearrangement links TRBV9 to TRBJ1-1; D not certain. Per the germline V gene, CDR1 is SGDLS and CDR2 is YYNGEE. This CDR3 has 14 residues. Trimming cost V 0 bases and J 0 bases, with 6 bases left between them. Here the CDR3 DNA reads TGTGCCAGCAGCGTAGAACAGATGAACACTGAAGCTTTCTTT. This gives the protein CASSVEQMNTEAFF.

The CDR3 bases are TGCGCCAGCAGCTCGGGGGGAATGAACACTGAAGCTTTCTTT. This sequence encodes CASSSGGMNTEAFF. The chain has TRBV5-1 and TRBJ1-1; D might be TRBD1 (5 bases). The V and J ends lost 3 bases and 0 bases respectively, with 9 bases between them. The CDR3 runs to 14 residues. Germline CDR1 and CDR2: SGHRS and YFSETQ.

In DNA form, the CDR3 reads TGTGCCAGCAGTACCCGACAGGGGGCGGGCAATCAGCCCCAGCATTTT. It is translated as CASSTRQGAGNQPQHF. This chain connects TRBV6-2 or TRBV6-3 to TRBJ1-5; TRBD1 aligns across 10 bases. After removal of 5 bases from V and 2 bases from J, the junction contained 6 bases not matched to a gene. Germline V CDR1 and CDR2: MNHEY, SVGEGT. The CDR3 has 16 residues.

This chain links TRBV6-4 with TRBJ1-2, with 8 bases that match TRBD1. CDR1 and CDR2 from the germline V gene are MRHNA and SNTAGT. This CDR3 has 14 amino acids. Trimming removed 6 bases from V and 6 bases from J; junction bases left unmatched: 9. DNA for the CDR3: TGTGCCAGCAGCAAAGACGACAGGGGCGATGGCTACACCTTC. The encoded protein is CASSKDDRGDGYTF.

The chain carries TRBV4-1 and TRBJ2-7; D gene ambiguous. The V gene lost 3 bases and the J gene lost 3 bases, with 15 bases spanning the gap. Germline CDR1 reads MGHRA; CDR2 reads YSYEKL. The CDR3 consists of 15 residues. CDR3 nucleotide sequence: TGCGCCAGCAGCCAGACCCCCCGACTTGGCTACGAGCAGTACTTC. Its translation is CASSQTPRLGYEQYF.